This entry lists 26 T cell receptor beta chains sequenced from one sample in a study of blood T cell repertoires in COVID-19. Here immunoSEQ multiplex PCR was the method, and the copy in TCRdb shows in-frame clones only, minus some. The sample includes 180,000 or so clones, 80% to 85% seen only once; the top ten take 7% to 9%. Sequences were obtained from PBMCs or T cells enriched from blood (not recorded which). The receptors were sampled from a man aged 35 to 55 who had recovered from COVID-19.

This chain uses TRBV3-1 (or the pseudogene TRBV3-2) with TRBJ2-3; D may be TRBD2 (6 bases). CDR1 is LGHDT and CDR2 is YNNKEL in the germline V gene (reference sequence). Trimming took 2 bases from V and 1 from J, leaving 16 bases between them. CDR3 length: 17 amino acids. CDR3 protein: CASSQLTRSGGTDTQYF. As DNA, the CDR3 is TGTGCCAGCAGCCAATTGACTAGAAGCGGTGGCACAGATACGCAGTATTTT.

Only a few counts were recorded for this clone. The V and J genes are TRBV5-5 and TRBJ1-1; 9 bases match TRBD1. This CDR3 contains 14 residues. V trimming: 4 bases; J trimming: 6 bases; junction bases outside the gene matches: 7. Germline CDR1 reads SGHKS; CDR2 reads YYEKEE (reference sequence). The CDR3 loop is CASSPHRGQAEAFF. The CDR3 coding sequence is TGTGCCAGCAGCCCACACAGGGGGCAAGCTGAAGCTTTCTTT. The complete variable domain, with remaining parts taken from reference TRBV5-5 and TRBJ1-1, reads DAGVTQSPTHLIKTRGQQVTLRCSPISGHKSVSWYQQVLGQGPQFIFQYYEKEERGRGNFPDRFSARQFPNYSSELNVNALLLGDSALYLCASSPHRGQAEAFFGQGTRLTVV.

This chain joins TRBV25-1 and TRBJ1-2; TRBD1 matches 10 bases. Germline loops: CDR1 MGHDK, CDR2 SYGVNS. The CDR3 sequence is 16 residues long. V gave up 6 bases and J gave up 6 bases; unmatched junction bases: 13. Here the CDR3 reads CASSMIPGQGTDGYTF. The CDR3, as DNA: TGTGCCAGCAGCATGATCCCGGGACAGGGGACGGATGGCTACACCTTC.

The genes are TRBV4-2 and TRBJ1-2; no clear D. This CDR3 is 16 amino acids long. Germline values: CDR1 LGHNA, CDR2 YNFKEQ. The V end was cut by 4 bases, the J end by 0 bases, with 15 bases between. CDR3 coding DNA: TGTGCCAGCAGCCTTGAAACCGGAGGAGCTAACTATGGCTACACCTTC. It translates to CASSLETGGANYGYTF.

The chain employs TRBV4-3 and TRBJ2-1; 8 positions match TRBD1. Germline V gene lookup returns CDR1 LGHNA and CDR2 YSLEER. This CDR3 is built from 16 residues. J was trimmed by 7 bases and V by 0 bases; bases with no gene match: 8. Here the CDR3 reads CASSQDTDRGVNEQFF. CDR3 in DNA: TGCGCCAGCAGCCAAGACACCGACAGGGGAGTAAATGAGCAGTTCTTC.

The chain links TRBV5-8 to TRBJ1-1; weak D call: TRBD1 (6 bases). Looked up from germline, CDR1 is SGHTS and CDR2 is YDEGEE. This CDR3 has 15 amino acids. CDR3 in DNA: TGTGCAGTCGGGGGGCAAAGGGTCGCGAACACTGAAGCTTTCTTT. Its translation: CAVGGQRVANTEAFF.

Only one count was recorded for this clone. The chain uses TRBV28 and TRBJ1-2; 7 nucleotides line up with TRBD1. This CDR3 has 14 amino acids. Trimming at V came to 1 base and at J to 3 bases, leaving 2 bases not matched to a gene. The germline V gene has CDR1 MDHEN and CDR2 SYDVKM. CDR3 region: CASSLFQGDYGYTF. The DNA for the CDR3 is TGTGCCAGCAGTTTATTTCAGGGGGACTATGGCTACACCTTC.

This rearrangement joins TRBV11-2 to TRBJ1-6; D perhaps matches TRBD1 (6 bases). V shed 0 bases and J shed 4 bases, with 10 bases lying between them. The CDR3 is 16 residues long. In germline, CDR1 is SGHAT, CDR2 FQNNGV. The CDR3, as DNA: TGTGCCAGCAGCTTAGAAGGGGGTTATTATAATTCACCCCTCCACTTT. It specifies CASSLEGGYYNSPLHF.

The V and J genes are TRBV6-6 and TRBJ2-5; 9 nucleotides align to TRBD1. With V trimmed by 5 bases and J by 6 bases, 10 bases remained unmatched. The CDR3 has 15 amino acids. CDR1 MNHNY and CDR2 SVGAGI come from the germline V gene (reference sequence). Written as DNA, the CDR3 is TGTGCCAGCAGTCTCCGGGACAGGGACGGGAAGACCCAGTACTTC. It is translated as CASSLRDRDGKTQYF.

The chain uses TRBV9 and TRBJ1-5, with D uncertain. Trimming removed 1 base from V and 0 bases from J, with 5 bases in between. In germline, CDR1 is SGDLS, CDR2 YYNGEE. The CDR3 is 14 residues long. The CDR3 DNA follows: TGTGCCAGCAGCGTAACTGATAGCAATCAGCCCCAGCATTTT. Encoded protein: CASSVTDSNQPQHF. The variable domain in full, completed from reference TRBV9 and TRBJ1-5, reads DSGVTQTPKHLITATGQRVTLRCSPRSGDLSVYWYQQSLDQGLQFLIQYYNGEERAKGNILERFSAQQFPDLHSELNLSSLELGDSALYFCASSVTDSNQPQHFGDGTRLSIL.

This clone has just one count. The chain links TRBV6-5 to TRBJ1-2; perhaps TRBD1 as D (5 bases). This CDR3 spans 12 amino acids. Trimming took 6 bases from V and 7 from J, leaving 12 bases between them. Germline CDR1 and CDR2: MNHEY and SVGAGI. CDR3: CASRGRASGYTF. CDR3 nucleotides: TGTGCCAGCAGGGGGCGCGCAAGTGGCTACACCTTC.

The sample holds one count of this clone. This chain uses TRBV30 with TRBJ2-7, with D possibly matching TRBD2 (5 bases). The V end was cut by 3 bases, the J end by 2 bases, with 14 bases between. Germline CDR1 GTSNPN, CDR2 SVGIG (reference sequence). This CDR3 has 14 amino acids. In nucleotides, the CDR3 is TGTGCCTGGAGGAGTACCCCAGCGGCCTACGAGCAGTACTTC. This gives the protein CAWRSTPAAYEQYF.

V and J are TRBV7-3 and TRBJ2-1; 7 bases map to TRBD1. CDR3 size: 14 residues. Germline V gene data show CDR1 as SGHTA and CDR2 as FQGTGA. The V and J ends lost 6 bases and 5 bases, in that order; junction bases with no gene match: 7. In DNA, the CDR3 is TGTGCCAGCAGGCCCGGGACAGTAAACAATGAGCAGTTCTTC. It translates to CASRPGTVNNEQFF.

J is TRBJ2-7 and V is TRBV27; 9 positions agree with TRBD1. Germline loops: CDR1 MNHEY, CDR2 SMNVEV (reference sequence). The CDR3 covers 16 residues. After removal of 6 bases from V and 3 bases from J, the junction contained 12 bases not matched to a gene. CDR3 nucleotides: TGTGCCAGCAGGTTACTAACAGGGGGCATCATCTACGAGCAGTACTTC. Translation: CASRLLTGGIIYEQYF.

The chain combines TRBV6-5 with TRBJ2-7; D is unresolved. The germline gives CDR1 MNHEY, CDR2 SVGAGI. Trimming removed 8 bases at V and 4 bases at J, with 15 bases between. CDR3 size: 13 residues. The CDR3 region is CASGRTYEYEQYF. CDR3 nucleotide sequence: TGTGCCAGCGGGCGCACTTATGAATACGAGCAGTACTTC.

The V gene is TRBV16, the J gene TRBJ1-1; D may be TRBD1 (5 bases). The V end was cut by 1 base, the J end by 0 bases, with 9 bases between. The length of the CDR3 is 15 residues. Germline V gene lookup returns CDR1 KGHSY and CDR2 FQNENV. CDR3 bases: TGTGCCAGCAGCCAATTGTCCAGGGTGAACACTGAAGCTTTCTTT. This encodes CASSQLSRVNTEAFF.

This chain uses TRBV20-1 with TRBJ2-1; unclear D gene. CDR1 is DFQATT, CDR2 SNEGSKA, per germline (reference sequence). This CDR3 is 10 amino acids long. Between the trimmed V and J ends, which lost 6 bases and 8 bases, there was a span of 8 bases. CDR3 sequence reads: CSALGHEQFF. The CDR3 DNA sequence: TGCAGTGCCCTTGGCCATGAGCAGTTCTTC.

CDR3 bases: TGTGCCAGCAGCTTGGGGGAGGTACTAATTAACTATGGCTACACCTTC. Translation gives CASSLGEVLINYGYTF. The chain is built from TRBV5-4 and TRBJ1-2; D is unresolved. The CDR3 has 16 amino acids. CDR1 is SGHNT and CDR2 is YYREEE in the germline V gene (reference sequence). V dropped 0 bases and J dropped 1 base, with 13 bases sitting between them.

The V call is TRBV7-9, the J call TRBJ1-1, with unresolved D. The CDR3 totals 14 residues. Germline CDR1 reads SEHNR; CDR2 reads FQNEAQ (reference sequence). Trimming removed 5 bases from V and 4 bases from J, with 14 bases in between. CDR3 DNA sequence: TGTGCCAGCAGCCCCTGGGTAACGGGCACTGAAGCTTTCTTT. This codes for CASSPWVTGTEAFF.

The V call is TRBV19, the J call TRBJ1-1, with D maybe TRBD1 (6 bases). There are 18 residues in the CDR3. The germline CDR1 and CDR2 sequences are LNHDA and SQIVND (reference sequence). The ends were cut back, 4 bases at V and 0 bases at J, with 21 bases in the middle. The CDR3 DNA sequence: TGTGCCAGTAGTAGTATAGGGGGTGCTGGACAAATGAACACTGAAGCTTTCTTT. Translated, it gives CASSSIGGAGQMNTEAFF.

The rearrangement uses TRBV7-6 and TRBJ1-1; D is ambiguous. There are 15 residues in the CDR3. The germline V gene has CDR1 SGHVS and CDR2 FNYEAQ. The V gene lost 2 bases and the J gene lost 6 bases, with 16 bases spanning the gap. Written as DNA, the CDR3 is TGTGCCAGCAGCTTACTCCGGTCTCAGGCAGCTGAAGCTTTCTTT. It yields the protein CASSLLRSQAAEAFF.

This clone was detected only a few times. V and J are TRBV25-1 and TRBJ2-7; 8 bases are shared with TRBD2. With 4 bases clipped from V and 0 bases from J, the junction kept 14 bases outside the gene matches. The CDR3 has 18 residues. Germline V gene sequence: CDR1 MGHDK, CDR2 SYGVNS. The DNA of the CDR3 is TGTGCCAGCAGTGCTCCGCCAGGCCTAGCGGGCCTCTCCTACGAGCAGTACTTC. Residues: CASSAPPGLAGLSYEQYF.

This chain uses TRBV10-1 with TRBJ2-3; possible D gene TRBD2, 6 bases. Germline V gene lookup returns CDR1 WNHNN and CDR2 SYGVQD (reference sequence). The CDR3 is made up of 15 amino acids. CDR3 loop: CAIHPGDLSTDTQYF. The CDR3 DNA sequence: TGCGCGATTCATCCGGGGGATCTGAGCACAGATACGCAGTATTTT.

The rearrangement links TRBV4-1 to TRBJ1-2, with TRBD1 matching over 10 bases. Unmatched junction bases numbered 6, after V lost 6 bases and J lost 2 bases. Germline CDR1 MGHRA, CDR2 YSYEKL. This CDR3 is built from 15 residues. Here the CDR3 reads CASSSGTGANYGYTF. In nucleotides, the CDR3 is TGCGCCAGCAGTTCGGGGACAGGGGCCAACTATGGCTACACCTTC.

This chain connects TRBV4-1 to TRBJ2-7; 7 nucleotides agree with TRBD1. Germline V gene lookup returns CDR1 MGHRA and CDR2 YSYEKL. Trimming at V came to 0 bases and at J to 6 bases, leaving 11 bases not matched to a gene. The CDR3 has 16 residues. The CDR3, as DNA: TGCGCCAGCAGCCAAGAAGCTTGGAGACAGGGCAGCGAGCAGTACTTC. Protein: CASSQEAWRQGSEQYF.

The V gene is TRBV6-5, the J gene TRBJ1-3; 9 bases agree with TRBD1. The V and J ends lost 2 bases and 2 bases, in that order; junction bases with no gene match: 1. Germline assignment: CDR1 MNHEY and CDR2 SVGAGI. This CDR3 contains 15 residues. CDR3 nucleotide sequence: TGTGCCAGCAGTTACAGGGACAGGGCTGGAAACACCATATATTTT. Translated: CASSYRDRAGNTIYF.